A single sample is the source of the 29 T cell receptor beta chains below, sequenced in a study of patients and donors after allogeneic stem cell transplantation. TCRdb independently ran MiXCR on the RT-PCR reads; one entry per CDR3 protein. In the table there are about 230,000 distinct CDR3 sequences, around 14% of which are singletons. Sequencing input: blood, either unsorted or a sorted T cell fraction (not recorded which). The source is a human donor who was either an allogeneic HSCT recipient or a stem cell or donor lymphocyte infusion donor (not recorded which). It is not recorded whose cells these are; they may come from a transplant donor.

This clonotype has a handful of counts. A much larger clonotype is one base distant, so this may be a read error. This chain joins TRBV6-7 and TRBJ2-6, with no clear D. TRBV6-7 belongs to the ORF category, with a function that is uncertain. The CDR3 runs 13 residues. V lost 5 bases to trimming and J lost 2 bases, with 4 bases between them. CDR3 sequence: CASSQTGANVLTF. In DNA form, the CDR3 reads TGTGCCAGCAGTCAGACTGGGGCCAACGTCCTGACTTTC.

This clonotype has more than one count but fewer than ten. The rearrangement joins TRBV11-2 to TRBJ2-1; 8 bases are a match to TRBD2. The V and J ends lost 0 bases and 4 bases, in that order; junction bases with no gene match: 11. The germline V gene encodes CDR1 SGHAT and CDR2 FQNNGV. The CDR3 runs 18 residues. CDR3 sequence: CASSLDLGSGALYNEQFF. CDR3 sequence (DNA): TGTGCCAGCAGCTTAGATCTGGGTAGCGGGGCATTGTACAATGAGCAGTTCTTC.

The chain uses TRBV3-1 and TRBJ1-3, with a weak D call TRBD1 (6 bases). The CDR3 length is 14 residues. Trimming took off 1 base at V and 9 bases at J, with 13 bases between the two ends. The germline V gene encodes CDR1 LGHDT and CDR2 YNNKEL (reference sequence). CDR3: CASSQGRGQTTIYF. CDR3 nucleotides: TGTGCCAGCAGCCAAGGAAGAGGACAGACCACCATATATTTT. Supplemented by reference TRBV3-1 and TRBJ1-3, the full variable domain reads DTAVSQTPKYLVTQMGNDKSIKCEQNLGHDTMYWYKQDSKKFLKIMFSYNNKELIINETVPNRFSPKSPDKAHLNLHINSLELGDSAVYFCASSQGRGQTTIYFGEGSWLTVV.

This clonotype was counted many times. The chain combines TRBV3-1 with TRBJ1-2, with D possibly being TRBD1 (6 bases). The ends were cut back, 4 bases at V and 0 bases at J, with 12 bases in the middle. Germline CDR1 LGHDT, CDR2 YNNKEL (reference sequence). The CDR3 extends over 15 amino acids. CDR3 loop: CASSPSRTANYGYTF. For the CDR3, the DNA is TGTGCCAGCAGCCCATCCCGGACAGCTAACTATGGCTACACCTTC. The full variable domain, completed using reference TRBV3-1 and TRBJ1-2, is DTAVSQTPKYLVTQMGNDKSIKCEQNLGHDTMYWYKQDSKKFLKIMFSYNNKELIINETVPNRFSPKSPDKAHLNLHINSLELGDSAVYFCASSPSRTANYGYTFGSGTRLTVV.

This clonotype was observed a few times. Written as DNA, the CDR3 is TGTGCCAGCAGCAAACGCCAGGGAGGCTTGAATGAAAAACTGTTTTTT. This translates into CASSKRQGGLNEKLFF. This chain joins TRBV7-8 and TRBJ1-4; D might be TRBD1 (5 bases). The V end was cut by 5 bases, the J end by 5 bases, with 18 bases between. The germline gives CDR1 SGHVS, CDR2 FQNEAQ. The CDR3 is 16 residues long. Combining the CDR3 with reference TRBV7-8 and TRBJ1-4 gives the whole variable domain GAGVSQSPRYKVAKRGQDVALRCDPISGHVSLFWYQQALGQGPEFLTYFQNEAQLDKSGLPSDRFFAERPEGSVSTLKIQRTQQEDSAVYLCASSKRQGGLNEKLFFGSGTQLSVL.

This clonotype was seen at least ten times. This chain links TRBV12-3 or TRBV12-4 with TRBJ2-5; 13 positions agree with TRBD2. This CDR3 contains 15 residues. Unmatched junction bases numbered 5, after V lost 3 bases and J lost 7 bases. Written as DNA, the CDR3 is TGTGCCAGCAGTTTCGGGACTAGCGGGATTGGGACCCAGTACTTC. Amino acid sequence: CASSFGTSGIGTQYF.

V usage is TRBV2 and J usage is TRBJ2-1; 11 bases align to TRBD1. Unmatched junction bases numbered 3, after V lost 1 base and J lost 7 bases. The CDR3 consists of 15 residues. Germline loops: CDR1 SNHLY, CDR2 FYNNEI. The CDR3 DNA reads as TGTGCCAGCAGTGAAGAGGGACAGGGGGGGAATGAGCAGTTCTTC. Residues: CASSEEGQGGNEQFF.

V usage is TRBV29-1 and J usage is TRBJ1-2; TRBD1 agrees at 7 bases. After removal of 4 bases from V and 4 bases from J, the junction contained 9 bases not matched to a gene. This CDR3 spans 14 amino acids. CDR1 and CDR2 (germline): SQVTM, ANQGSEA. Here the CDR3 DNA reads TGCAGCGTTGTACGCCGGGACAGCGTCTATGGCTACACCTTC. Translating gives CSVVRRDSVYGYTF.

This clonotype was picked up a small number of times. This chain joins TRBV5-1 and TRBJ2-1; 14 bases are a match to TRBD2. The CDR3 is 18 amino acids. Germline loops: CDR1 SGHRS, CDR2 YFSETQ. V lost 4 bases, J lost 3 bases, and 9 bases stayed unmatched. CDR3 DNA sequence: TGCGCCAGCAGCCCAACGACTAGCGGGAGGGCTTACTACAATGAGCAGTTCTTC. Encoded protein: CASSPTTSGRAYYNEQFF.

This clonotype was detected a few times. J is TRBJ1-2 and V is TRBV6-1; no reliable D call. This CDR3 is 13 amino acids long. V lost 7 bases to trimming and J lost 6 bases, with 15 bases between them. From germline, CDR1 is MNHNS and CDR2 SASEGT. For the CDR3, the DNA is TGTGCCAGCAATTCCCCCCTCGTCGATGGCTACACCTTC. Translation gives CASNSPLVDGYTF.

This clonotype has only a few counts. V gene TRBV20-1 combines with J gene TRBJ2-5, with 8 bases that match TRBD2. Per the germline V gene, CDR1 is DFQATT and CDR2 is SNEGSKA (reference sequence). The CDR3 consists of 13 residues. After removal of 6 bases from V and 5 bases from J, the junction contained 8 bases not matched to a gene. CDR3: CSAPSPSGETQYF. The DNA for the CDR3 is TGCAGTGCCCCCAGCCCTAGCGGGGAGACCCAGTACTTC.

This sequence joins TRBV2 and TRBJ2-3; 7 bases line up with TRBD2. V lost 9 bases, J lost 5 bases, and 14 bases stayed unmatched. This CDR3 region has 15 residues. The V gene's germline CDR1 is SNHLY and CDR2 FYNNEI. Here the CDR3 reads CARGEGTQRGDTQYF. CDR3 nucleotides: TGTGCCAGGGGGGAGGGTACACAACGTGGAGATACGCAGTATTTT.

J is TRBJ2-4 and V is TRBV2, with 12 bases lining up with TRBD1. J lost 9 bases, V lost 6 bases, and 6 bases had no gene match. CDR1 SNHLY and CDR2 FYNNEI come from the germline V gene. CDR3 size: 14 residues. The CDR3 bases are TGTGCCAGCAGGGGGACAGGGGGCGCTTCCATTCAGTACTTC. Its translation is CASRGTGGASIQYF. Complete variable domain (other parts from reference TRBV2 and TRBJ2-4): EPEVTQTPSHQVTQMGQEVILRCVPISNHLYFYWYRQILGQKVEFLVSFYNNEISEKSEIFDDQFSVERPDGSNFTLKIRSTKLEDSAMYFCASRGTGGASIQYFGAGTRLSVL.

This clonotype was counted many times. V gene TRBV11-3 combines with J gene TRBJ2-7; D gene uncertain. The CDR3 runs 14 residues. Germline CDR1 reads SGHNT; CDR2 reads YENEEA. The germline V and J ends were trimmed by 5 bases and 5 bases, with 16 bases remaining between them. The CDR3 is CASSPPVRLDEQYF. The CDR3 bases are TGTGCCAGCAGCCCGCCGGTTCGGTTGGACGAGCAGTACTTC.

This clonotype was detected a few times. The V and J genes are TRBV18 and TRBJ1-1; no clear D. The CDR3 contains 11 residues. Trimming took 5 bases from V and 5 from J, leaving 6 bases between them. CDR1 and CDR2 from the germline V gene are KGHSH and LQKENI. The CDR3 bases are TGTGCCAGCTCAATAAAAACTGAAGCTTTCTTT. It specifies CASSIKTEAFF.

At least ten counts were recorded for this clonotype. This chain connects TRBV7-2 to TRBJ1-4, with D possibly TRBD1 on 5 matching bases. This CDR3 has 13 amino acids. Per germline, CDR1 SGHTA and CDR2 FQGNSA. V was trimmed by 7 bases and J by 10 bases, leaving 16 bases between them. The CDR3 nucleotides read TGTGCCAGCACCCTCCTGGGGGTTGGAAAACTGTTTTTT. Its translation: CASTLLGVGKLFF.

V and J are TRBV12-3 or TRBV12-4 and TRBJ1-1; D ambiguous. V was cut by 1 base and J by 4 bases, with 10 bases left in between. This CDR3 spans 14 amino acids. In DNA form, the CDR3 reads TGTGCCAGCAGTTTAGAGCCCCGCGGCACTGAAGCTTTCTTT. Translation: CASSLEPRGTEAFF.

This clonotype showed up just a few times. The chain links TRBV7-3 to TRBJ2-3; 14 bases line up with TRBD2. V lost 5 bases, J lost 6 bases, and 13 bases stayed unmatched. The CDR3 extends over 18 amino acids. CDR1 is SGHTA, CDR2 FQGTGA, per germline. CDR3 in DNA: TGTGCCAGCAGCCTGGGGGGACTAGCGGGGGCACCCGCGGATACGCAGTATTTT. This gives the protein CASSLGGLAGAPADTQYF.

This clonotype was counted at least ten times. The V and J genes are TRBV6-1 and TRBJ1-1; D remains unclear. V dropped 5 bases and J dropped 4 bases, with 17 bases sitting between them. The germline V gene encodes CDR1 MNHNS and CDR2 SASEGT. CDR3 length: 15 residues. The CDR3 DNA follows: TGTGCCAGCAGTCCTCTTCAGTCTGGAGGCACTGAAGCTTTCTTT. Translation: CASSPLQSGGTEAFF.

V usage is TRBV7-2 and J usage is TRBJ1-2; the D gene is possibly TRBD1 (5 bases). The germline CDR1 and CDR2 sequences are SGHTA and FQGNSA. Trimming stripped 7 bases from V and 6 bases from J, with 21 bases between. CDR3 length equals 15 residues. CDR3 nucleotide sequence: TGTGCCAGCACCCCTAGGGGTCCCAGACTGAATGGCTACACCTTC. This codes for CASTPRGPRLNGYTF.

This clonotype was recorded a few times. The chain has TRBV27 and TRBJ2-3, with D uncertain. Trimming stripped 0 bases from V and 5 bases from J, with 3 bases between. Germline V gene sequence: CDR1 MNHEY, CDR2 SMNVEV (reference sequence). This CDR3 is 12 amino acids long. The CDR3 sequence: CASSLSKDTQYF. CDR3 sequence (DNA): TGTGCCAGCAGTTTATCTAAAGATACGCAGTATTTT.

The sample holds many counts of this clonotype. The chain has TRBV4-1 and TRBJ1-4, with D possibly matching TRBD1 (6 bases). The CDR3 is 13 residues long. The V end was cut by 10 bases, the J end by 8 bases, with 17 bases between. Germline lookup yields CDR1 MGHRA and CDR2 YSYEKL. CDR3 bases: TGCGCCACCGGGGGGGGGCTGAGGGAAAAACTGTTTTTT. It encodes CATGGGLREKLFF.

Here the CDR3 reads CSAERGQARETQYF. CDR3 DNA sequence: TGCAGTGCGGAGCGAGGACAGGCTCGCGAGACCCAGTACTTC. V usage is TRBV20-1 and J usage is TRBJ2-5; TRBD1 matches 7 bases. The junction had 12 bases not matched to a gene; V was cut back by 6 bases and J by 5 bases. This CDR3 has 14 residues. Germline values: CDR1 DFQATT, CDR2 SNEGSKA (reference sequence).

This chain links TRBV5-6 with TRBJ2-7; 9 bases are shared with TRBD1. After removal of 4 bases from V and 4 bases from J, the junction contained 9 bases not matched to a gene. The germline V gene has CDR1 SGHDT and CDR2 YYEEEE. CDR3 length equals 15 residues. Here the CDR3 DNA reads TGTGCCAGCAGCCTACAGGGGGCGGAGTGGTACGAGCAGTACTTC. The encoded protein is CASSLQGAEWYEQYF.

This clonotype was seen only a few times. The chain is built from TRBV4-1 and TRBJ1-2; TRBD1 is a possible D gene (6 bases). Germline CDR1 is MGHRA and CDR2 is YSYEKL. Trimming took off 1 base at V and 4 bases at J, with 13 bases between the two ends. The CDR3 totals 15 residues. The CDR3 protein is CASSQVGTTSYGYTF. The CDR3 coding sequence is TGCGCCAGCAGCCAAGTTGGGACAACGAGCTATGGCTACACCTTC.

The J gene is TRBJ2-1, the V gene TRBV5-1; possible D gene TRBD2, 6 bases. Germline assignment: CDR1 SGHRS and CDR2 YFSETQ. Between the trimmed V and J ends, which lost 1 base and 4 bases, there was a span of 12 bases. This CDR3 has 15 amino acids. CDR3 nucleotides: TGCGCCAGCAGCTTGAGGGGCGCGGGGTACAATGAGCAGTTCTTC. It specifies CASSLRGAGYNEQFF.

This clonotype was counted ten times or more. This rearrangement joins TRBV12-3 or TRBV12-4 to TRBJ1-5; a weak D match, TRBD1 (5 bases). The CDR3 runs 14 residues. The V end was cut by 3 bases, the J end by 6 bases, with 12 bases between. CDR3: CASSLVGGGQPQHF. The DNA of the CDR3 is TGTGCCAGCAGTTTGGTCGGGGGAGGTCAGCCCCAGCATTTT.

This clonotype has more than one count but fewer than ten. The CDR3 loop reads CSAPLRAMGQFF. CDR3 DNA: TGCAGTGCTCCCCTTCGGGCCATGGGGCAGTTCTTC. The rearrangement uses TRBV20-1 and TRBJ2-1; D gene unclear. This CDR3 is built from 12 residues. V lost 5 bases to trimming and J lost 12 bases, with 17 bases between them. Germline CDR1 is DFQATT and CDR2 is SNEGSKA (reference sequence).

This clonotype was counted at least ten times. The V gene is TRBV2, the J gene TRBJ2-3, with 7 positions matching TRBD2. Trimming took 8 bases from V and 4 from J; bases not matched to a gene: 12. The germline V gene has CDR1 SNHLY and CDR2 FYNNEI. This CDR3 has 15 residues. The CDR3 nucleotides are TGTGCCAGCCTCCCTGGGGGAGGGCCCGCAGATACGCAGTATTTT. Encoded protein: CASLPGGGPADTQYF. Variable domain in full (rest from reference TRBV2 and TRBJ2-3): EPEVTQTPSHQVTQMGQEVILRCVPISNHLYFYWYRQILGQKVEFLVSFYNNEISEKSEIFDDQFSVERPDGSNFTLKIRSTKLEDSAMYFCASLPGGGPADTQYFGPGTRLTVL.